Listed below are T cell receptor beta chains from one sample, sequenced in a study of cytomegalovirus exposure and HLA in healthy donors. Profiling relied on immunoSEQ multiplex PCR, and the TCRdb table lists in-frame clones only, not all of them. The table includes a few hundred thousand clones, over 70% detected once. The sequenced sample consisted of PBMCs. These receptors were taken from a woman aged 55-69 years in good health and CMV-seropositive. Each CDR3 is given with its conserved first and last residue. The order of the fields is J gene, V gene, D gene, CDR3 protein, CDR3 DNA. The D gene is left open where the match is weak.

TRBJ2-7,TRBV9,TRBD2,CASSETGTTYEQYF,TGTGCCAGCAGCGAGACCGGGACTACCTACGAGCAGTACTTC
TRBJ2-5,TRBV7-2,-,CASSSLKRAQETQYF,TGTGCCAGCAGCTCCCTTAAAAGAGCTCAAGAGACCCAGTACTTC
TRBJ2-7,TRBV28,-,CASSLFLGGARSYEQYF,TGTGCCAGCAGTTTATTCCTAGGGGGGGCAAGGTCCTACGAGCAGTACTTC
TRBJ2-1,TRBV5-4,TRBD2,CASSVREGDYNEQFF,TGTGCCAGCAGCGTTCGGGAGGGCGACTACAATGAGCAGTTCTTC
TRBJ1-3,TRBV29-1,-,CSVSSGSSGNTIYF,TGCAGCGTTTCCTCGGGGAGCTCTGGAAACACCATATATTTT
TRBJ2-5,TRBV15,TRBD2,CATSRGRASGKETQYF,TGTGCCACCAGCAGAGGCCGGGCTAGCGGGAAAGAGACCCAGTACTTC
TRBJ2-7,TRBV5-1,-,CASSSTGFYEQYF,TGCGCCAGCAGCTCCACAGGGTTCTACGAGCAGTACTTC
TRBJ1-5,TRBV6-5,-,CASSYARNQPQHF,TGTGCCAGCAGTTACGCCAGGAATCAGCCCCAGCATTTT
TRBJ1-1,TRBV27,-,CASSLLGRRGTEAFF,TGTGCCAGCAGTTTATTAGGACGGAGAGGGACTGAAGCTTTCTTT
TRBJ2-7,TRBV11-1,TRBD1,CASSSSGTGAYEQYF,TGTGCCAGCAGCTCATCCGGGACAGGGGCCTACGAGCAGTACTTC
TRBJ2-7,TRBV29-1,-,CSVVRPGTNYEQYF,TGCAGCGTTGTTCGGCCAGGAACAAACTACGAGCAGTACTTC
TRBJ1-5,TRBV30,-,CAWSAPHRSVQHF,TGTGCCTGGAGTGCCCCCCATCGGTCGGTCCAGCATTTT
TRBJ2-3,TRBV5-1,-,CASSFDRNTQYF,TGCGCCAGCAGCTTCGACAGGAATACGCAGTATTTT